Sequencing of this T cell receptor beta chain was carried out in a study of T cell responses to AZD1222 COVID-19 vaccine. As regards this clone: What it binds is unknown.

Broader study findings: Only five or six individuals given AZD1222 were seropositive at baseline.

Profiled with immunoSEQ multiplex PCR; TCRdb holds only in-frame clones, not every one. The sample consists of 70,000 or so clones, about nine tenths of them appearing once. Between the trimmed V and J ends, which lost 3 bases and 9 bases, there was a span of 12 bases. This CDR3 is built from 14 residues. Germline loops: CDR1 MNHEY, CDR2 SMNVEV (reference sequence). The chain joins TRBV27 to TRBJ1-6, with D possibly being TRBD1 (5 bases). The sequences come from peripheral blood, collected on day 0 of AZD1222 vaccination. The receptor comes from an adult in good health. This CDR3 reads CASSLRSGSSPLHF. CDR3 in DNA: TGTGCCAGCAGTTTGAGGTCAGGGTCTTCACCCCTCCACTTT.